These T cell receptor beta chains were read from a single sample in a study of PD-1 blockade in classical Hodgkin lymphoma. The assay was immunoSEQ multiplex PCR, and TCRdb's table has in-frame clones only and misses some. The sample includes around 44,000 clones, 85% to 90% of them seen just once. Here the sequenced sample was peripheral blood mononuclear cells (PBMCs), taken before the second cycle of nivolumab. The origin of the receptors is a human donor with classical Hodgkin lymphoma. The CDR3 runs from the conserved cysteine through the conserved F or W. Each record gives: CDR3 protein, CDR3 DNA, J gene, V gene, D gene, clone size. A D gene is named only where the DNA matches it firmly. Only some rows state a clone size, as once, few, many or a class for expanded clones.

CDR3aa: CASSLARSSYNEQFF
CDR3nt: TGCGCCAGCAGCTTGGCCCGCAGCTCCTACAATGAGCAGTTCTTC
j_gene: TRBJ2-1
v_gene: TRBV5-1
d_gene: NA
abundance: NA

CDR3aa: CASSPRDRPSYEQYF
CDR3nt: TGTGCCAGTAGTCCCCGGGACAGGCCCTCCTACGAGCAGTACTTC
j_gene: TRBJ2-7
v_gene: TRBV19
d_gene: TRBD1
abundance: NA

CDR3aa: CASSSNLGQGNGYTF
CDR3nt: TGTGCCAGCAGCTCGAACTTGGGACAGGGGAATGGCTACACCTTC
j_gene: TRBJ1-2
v_gene: TRBV7-9
d_gene: TRBD1
abundance: once

CDR3aa: CSVEMASDSTDTQYF
CDR3nt: TGCAGCGTTGAGATGGCTAGCGATAGCACAGATACGCAGTATTTT
j_gene: TRBJ2-3
v_gene: TRBV29-1
d_gene: NA
abundance: NA

CDR3aa: CASSLAPSETQYF
CDR3nt: TGCGCCAGCAGCTTGGCACCCTCAGAGACCCAGTACTTC
j_gene: TRBJ2-5
v_gene: TRBV5-1
d_gene: NA
abundance: NA

CDR3aa: CASSFAGNEQFF
CDR3nt: TGCGCCAGCAGCTTTGCGGGCAATGAGCAGTTCTTC
j_gene: TRBJ2-1
v_gene: TRBV5-1
d_gene: NA
abundance: NA

CDR3aa: CASSLGQSASEQYF
CDR3nt: TGTGCCAGCAGCTTAGGACAGTCCGCCAGCGAGCAGTACTTC
j_gene: TRBJ2-7
v_gene: TRBV7-9
d_gene: NA
abundance: few

CDR3aa: CASSRTGGLGEKLFF
CDR3nt: TGCGCCAGCAGCCGAACAGGGGGCTTAGGTGAAAAACTGTTTTTT
j_gene: TRBJ1-4
v_gene: TRBV4-3
d_gene: TRBD1
abundance: NA

CDR3aa: CASSSISGIWFASGRPYEQYF
CDR3nt: TGTGCCAGCAGTTCTATCTCAGGGATATGGTTCGCTAGCGGGAGGCCCTACGAGCAGTACTTC
j_gene: TRBJ2-7
v_gene: TRBV27
d_gene: TRBD2
abundance: NA

CDR3aa: CASSHYPGQGRDEQYF
CDR3nt: TGCGCCAGCAGTCACTACCCGGGACAGGGTCGCGACGAGCAGTACTTC
j_gene: TRBJ2-7
v_gene: TRBV23-1
d_gene: TRBD1
abundance: once

CDR3aa: CASSESRSGGKETQYF
CDR3nt: TGTGCCAGCAGTGAATCTCGGAGCGGGGGTAAAGAGACCCAGTACTTC
j_gene: TRBJ2-5
v_gene: TRBV25-1
d_gene: TRBD2
abundance: NA

CDR3aa: CASSIYERRGNQPQHF
CDR3nt: TGTGCCAGTAGTATTTACGAGAGACGGGGGAATCAGCCCCAGCATTTT
j_gene: TRBJ1-5
v_gene: TRBV19
d_gene: NA
abundance: NA

CDR3aa: CATSQETGLSYEQYF
CDR3nt: TGTGCCACCAGCCAAGAGACGGGGCTCTCCTACGAGCAGTACTTC
j_gene: TRBJ2-7
v_gene: TRBV15
d_gene: NA
abundance: NA

CDR3aa: CASNPSSGTYEQYF
CDR3nt: TGTGCCAGCAACCCCTCTAGCGGAACCTACGAGCAGTACTTC
j_gene: TRBJ2-7
v_gene: TRBV27
d_gene: TRBD2
abundance: NA

CDR3aa: CASSDTGYQPQHF
CDR3nt: TGTGCCAGCAGTGACACAGGGTATCAGCCCCAGCATTTT
j_gene: TRBJ1-5
v_gene: TRBV28
d_gene: NA
abundance: NA

CDR3aa: CASSELDRSHNEQFF
CDR3nt: TGTGCCAGCAGCGAGCTGGACAGGTCCCACAATGAGCAGTTCTTC
j_gene: TRBJ2-1
v_gene: TRBV25-1
d_gene: TRBD1
abundance: NA

CDR3aa: CASSQRETQYF
CDR3nt: TGTGCCAGCAGCCAGCGGGAGACCCAGTACTTC
j_gene: TRBJ2-5
v_gene: TRBV2
d_gene: NA
abundance: NA

CDR3aa: CASTPGGPGEKLFF
CDR3nt: TGTGCCAGCACCCCAGGCGGGCCAGGTGAAAAACTGTTTTTT
j_gene: TRBJ1-4
v_gene: TRBV6-5
d_gene: NA
abundance: NA

CDR3aa: CASSSGGWGGLEYGYTF
CDR3nt: TGTGCCAGCAGCTCTGGGGGCTGGGGGGGCTTGGAGTATGGCTACACCTTC
j_gene: TRBJ1-2
v_gene: TRBV25-1
d_gene: NA
abundance: NA